This TCR beta chain was documented in a study of blood T cell repertoires in COVID-19. Study-level information: The cDNA or gDNA used as material had been derived from T cells, B-cell-depleted T cells, or PBMCs.

Germline values: CDR1 MNHNS, CDR2 SASEGT. J was trimmed by 3 bases and V by 0 bases; bases with no gene match: 6. This CDR3 is 17 amino acids long. The method was immunoSEQ multiplex PCR; TCRdb's version includes in-frame clones alone and lacks a portion of them. The sample lists hundreds of thousands of clones; around 85% were seen once. V is TRBV6-1 and J is TRBJ2-7; 12 bases line up with TRBD2. The sequence was collected from a woman aged 45-59 years with active or convalescent COVID-19. The specimen was peripheral blood. The CDR3 protein is CASSEATTSGSFYEQYF. DNA of the CDR3: TGTGCCAGCAGTGAAGCCACGACTAGCGGGAGTTTCTACGAGCAGTACTTC.